A selection of T cell receptor beta chains follows, all from one sample in a study of molecular identifiers for immune sequencing clone quantification. TCRdb independently ran MiXCR on the PCR reads; one entry per CDR3 protein. The sample carries around 86,000 distinct CDR3 sequences, around 17% recorded once. The sequenced sample was naive CD8+ T cells from blood, with Jurkat cell RNA spiked in. The origin of the receptors is a human donor in good health. Some libraries in this study had Jurkat cell RNA spiked in. Each CDR3 is given with its conserved first and last residue. Each record gives: D gene, CDR3 length, V gene, J gene, clone size, CDR3 protein, CDR3 DNA. D genes are given only for firm matches. The size of a clone is reported for some rows only, either as once, few or many, or as a class for expanded clones.

D: NA; length: 15; V: TRBV6-6; J: TRBJ2-3; size: many; CDR3: CASSYSGGFSDTQYF; DNA: TGTGCCAGCAGTTACTCGGGCGGGTTTAGTGATACGCAGTATTTT
D: NA; length: 11; V: TRBV7-3; J: TRBJ2-2; size: NA; CDR3: CASSSRGELFF; DNA: TGTGCCAGCAGCTCGAGGGGGGAGCTGTTTTTT
D: NA; length: 15; V: TRBV20-1; J: TRBJ2-1; size: many; CDR3: CSASTRDLLYNEQFF; DNA: TGCAGTGCTAGTACACGGGACCTCCTCTACAATGAGCAGTTCTTC
D: NA; length: 17; V: TRBV7-9; J: TRBJ2-2; size: many; CDR3: CASSYTRLGVNTGELFF; DNA: TGTGCCAGCAGTTACACACGCCTTGGAGTAAACACCGGGGAGCTGTTTTTT
D: TRBD2; length: 16; V: TRBV28; J: TRBJ2-1; size: many; CDR3: CASRLDTSGSYNEQFF; DNA: TGTGCCAGCAGACTAGATACTAGCGGGAGTTACAATGAGCAGTTCTTC
D: NA; length: 14; V: TRBV7-9; J: TRBJ2-2; size: many; CDR3: CASSLAGVGGELFF; DNA: TGTGCCAGCAGCTTAGCCGGAGTGGGCGGGGAGCTGTTTTTT
D: TRBD1; length: 14; V: TRBV5-6; J: TRBJ1-5; size: many; CDR3: CASSFAGGNQPQHF; DNA: TGTGCCAGCAGCTTTGCAGGGGGAAATCAGCCCCAGCATTTT
D: NA; length: 12; V: TRBV2; J: TRBJ1-3; size: NA; CDR3: CASKVSGNTIYF; DNA: TGTGCCAGCAAGGTCTCTGGAAACACCATATATTTT
D: NA; length: 14; V: TRBV6-2/TRBV6-3; J: TRBJ2-7; size: NA; CDR3: CASSSPGRSCEQYF; DNA: TGTGCCAGCAGTTCGCCGGGTCGATCCTGCGAGCAGTACTTC
D: NA; length: 16; V: TRBV28; J: TRBJ1-1; size: many; CDR3: CASSSRRVRENTEAFF; DNA: TGTGCCAGCAGTTCTCGCAGGGTACGCGAAAACACTGAAGCTTTCTTT
D: NA; length: 18; V: TRBV6-5; J: TRBJ2-2; size: many; CDR3: CASSYQQGIVMNTGELFF; DNA: TGTGCCAGCAGTTACCAACAGGGTATAGTAATGAACACCGGGGAGCTGTTTTTT
D: NA; length: 13; V: TRBV7-2; J: TRBJ2-1; size: many; CDR3: CASSSPPFDEQFF; DNA: TGTGCCAGCAGCTCCCCCCCGTTCGATGAGCAGTTCTTC
D: TRBD1; length: 15; V: TRBV5-4; J: TRBJ2-7; size: many; CDR3: CASSLAGTGSYEQYF; DNA: TGTGCCAGCAGCTTGGCCGGGACAGGTTCCTACGAGCAGTACTTC
D: NA; length: 14; V: TRBV7-2; J: TRBJ2-7; size: many; CDR3: CASSPLPTFYEQYF; DNA: TGTGCCAGCAGCCCCTTGCCGACTTTCTACGAGCAGTACTTC
D: TRBD1; length: 16; V: TRBV28; J: TRBJ2-1; size: few; CDR3: CASSSLDRDVNNEQFF; DNA: TGTGCCAGCAGTTCACTGGACAGGGACGTTAACAATGAGCAGTTCTTC
D: NA; length: 14; V: TRBV30; J: TRBJ1-1; size: many; CDR3: CAWSVRGRGTEAFF; DNA: TGTGCCTGGAGTGTCCGGGGGCGAGGCACTGAAGCTTTCTTT
D: NA; length: 14; V: TRBV5-1; J: TRBJ2-7; size: many; CDR3: CASSLLGGGLEQYF; DNA: TGCGCCAGCAGCTTGCTAGGAGGGGGGCTCGAGCAGTACTTC
D: NA; length: 16; V: TRBV11-2; J: TRBJ2-1; size: many; CDR3: CASSLVVSFSYNEQFF; DNA: TGTGCCAGCAGCTTAGTTGTTAGTTTCTCCTACAATGAGCAGTTCTTC
D: TRBD2; length: 16; V: TRBV20-1; J: TRBJ2-3; size: many; CDR3: CSARDLLRGATDTQYF; DNA: TGCAGTGCTAGAGATTTACTGCGGGGGGCCACAGATACGCAGTATTTT
D: TRBD1; length: 18; V: TRBV6-6; J: TRBJ2-1; size: many; CDR3: CAAVNSMFWDRAYNEQFF; DNA: TGTGCCGCAGTTAACTCGATGTTTTGGGACAGGGCCTACAATGAGCAGTTCTTC
D: NA; length: 15; V: TRBV4-1; J: TRBJ2-4; size: many; CDR3: CASSQEIYSQNIQYF; DNA: TGCGCCAGCAGCCAAGAGATCTACTCCCAAAACATTCAGTACTTC
D: NA; length: 13; V: TRBV27; J: TRBJ2-7; size: many; CDR3: CASSLSAGARKYF; DNA: TGTGCCAGCAGTTTATCCGCAGGGGCTCGTAAGTACTTC
D: TRBD2; length: 15; V: TRBV6-5; J: TRBJ2-1; size: many; CDR3: CASSLNSGDPNEQFF; DNA: TGTGCCAGCAGTTTGAATAGCGGGGACCCCAATGAGCAGTTCTTC
D: NA; length: 12; V: TRBV7-9; J: TRBJ1-6; size: many; CDR3: CASSGNNSPLHF; DNA: TGTGCCAGCAGCGGGAACAATTCACCCCTCCACTTT
D: NA; length: 12; V: TRBV11-2; J: TRBJ1-1; size: many; CDR3: CASWGLNTEAFF; DNA: TGTGCCAGCTGGGGGTTGAACACTGAAGCTTTCTTT
D: NA; length: 14; V: TRBV7-9; J: TRBJ2-1; size: many; CDR3: CASSFPGALNEQFF; DNA: TGTGCCAGCAGCTTTCCAGGGGCACTCAATGAGCAGTTCTTC
D: NA; length: 13; V: TRBV5-1; J: TRBJ2-1; size: NA; CDR3: CASSLGRVNEQFF; DNA: TGCGCCAGCAGCTTGGGACGGGTTAATGAGCAGTTCTTC
D: NA; length: 13; V: TRBV27; J: TRBJ1-1; size: many; CDR3: CASSLGSGTEAFF; DNA: TGTGCCAGCAGTTTGGGGTCGGGCACTGAAGCTTTCTTT
D: TRBD1; length: 16; V: TRBV29-1; J: TRBJ1-5; size: many; CDR3: CSVTIGTGFGNQPQHF; DNA: TGCAGCGTCACAATTGGGACAGGGTTTGGCAATCAGCCCCAGCATTTT
D: TRBD2; length: 15; V: TRBV15; J: TRBJ2-1; size: NA; CDR3: CATKDGPSGNNEQFF; DNA: TGTGCCACCAAGGACGGGCCTAGCGGAAACAATGAGCAGTTCTTC
D: TRBD1; length: 17; V: TRBV12-5; J: TRBJ2-2; size: once; CDR3: CASGSYRDRTNTGELFF; DNA: TGTGCTAGTGGTTCCTACCGGGACAGGACGAACACCGGGGAGCTGTTTTTT
D: TRBD1; length: 15; V: TRBV4-1; J: TRBJ2-7; size: few; CDR3: CASSHPGQGPYEQYF; DNA: TGCGCCAGCAGCCATCCGGGACAGGGCCCTTACGAGCAGTACTTC
D: TRBD2; length: 16; V: TRBV7-9; J: TRBJ2-3; size: few; CDR3: CASSFSTSDPADTQYF; DNA: TGTGCCAGCAGCTTCTCGACTAGCGATCCTGCAGATACGCAGTATTTT
D: NA; length: 17; V: TRBV7-9; J: TRBJ2-3; size: many; CDR3: CASSSGVGAVGTDTQYF; DNA: TGTGCCAGCAGCTCCGGGGTGGGGGCGGTCGGCACAGATACGCAGTATTTT
D: NA; length: 14; V: TRBV6-2/TRBV6-3; J: TRBJ2-3; size: many; CDR3: CASSYDAGRDTQYF; DNA: TGTGCCAGCAGTTACGACGCGGGCAGAGATACGCAGTATTTT
D: NA; length: 16; V: TRBV12-5; J: TRBJ1-2; size: many; CDR3: CASGLVPPDTVRGYTF; DNA: TGTGCTAGTGGTTTGGTCCCCCCGGACACGGTCCGGGGCTACACCTTC
D: NA; length: 15; V: TRBV2; J: TRBJ1-4; size: many; CDR3: CASSEYPLTNEKLFF; DNA: TGTGCCAGCAGTGAATACCCACTTACTAATGAAAAACTGTTTTTT
D: NA; length: 18; V: TRBV7-9; J: TRBJ2-2; size: NA; CDR3: CASSDFTEPGHYTGELFF; DNA: TGTGCCAGCAGCGATTTTACAGAACCGGGACATTACACCGGGGAGCTGTTTTTT
D: NA; length: 12; V: TRBV6-2/TRBV6-3; J: TRBJ2-7; size: many; CDR3: CASNDPGEEQYF; DNA: TGTGCCAGCAACGACCCGGGCGAAGAGCAGTACTTC
D: TRBD2; length: 16; V: TRBV29-1; J: TRBJ2-3; size: few; CDR3: CSVAGLAGATTDTRYF; DNA: TGCAGCGTCGCGGGACTAGCGGGAGCCACCACAGATACGCGGTATTTT
D: TRBD2; length: 16; V: TRBV4-1; J: TRBJ2-5; size: many; CDR3: CASSHGATSGKETQYF; DNA: TGCGCCAGCAGCCACGGCGCTACTAGCGGGAAAGAGACCCAGTACTTC
D: NA; length: 14; V: TRBV29-1; J: TRBJ2-7; size: many; CDR3: CSVELRGSSYEQYF; DNA: TGCAGCGTTGAACTTAGGGGTAGCTCCTACGAGCAGTACTTC
D: NA; length: 16; V: TRBV7-9; J: TRBJ2-1; size: many; CDR3: CASVPLSGSSYNEQFF; DNA: TGTGCCAGCGTTCCTCTTAGCGGAAGCTCCTACAATGAGCAGTTCTTC
D: NA; length: 15; V: TRBV9; J: TRBJ2-5; size: NA; CDR3: CASSVVPGAQETQYF; DNA: TGTGCCAGCAGCGTAGTACCGGGGGCCCAAGAGACCCAGTACTTC
D: NA; length: 14; V: TRBV9; J: TRBJ2-7; size: many; CDR3: CASSVGDVPYEQYF; DNA: TGTGCCAGCAGCGTAGGGGACGTCCCGTACGAGCAGTACTTC
D: NA; length: 13; V: TRBV7-9; J: TRBJ2-7; size: many; CDR3: CASSSGESHEQYF; DNA: TGTGCCAGCAGTTCAGGGGAATCCCACGAGCAGTACTTC
D: TRBD1; length: 14; V: TRBV28; J: TRBJ1-1; size: many; CDR3: CASRVQGWGTEAFF; DNA: TGTGCCAGCAGGGTACAGGGGTGGGGCACTGAAGCTTTCTTT
D: TRBD1; length: 15; V: TRBV27; J: TRBJ2-7; size: NA; CDR3: CASSTSGQGSYEQYF; DNA: TGTGCCAGCAGTACCTCCGGACAGGGGTCCTACGAGCAGTACTTC
D: TRBD2; length: 14; V: TRBV5-4; J: TRBJ2-7; size: many; CDR3: CASSFQRGEGEQYF; DNA: TGTGCCAGCAGCTTTCAGCGGGGAGAGGGGGAGCAGTACTTC
D: TRBD1; length: 12; V: TRBV28; J: TRBJ1-1; size: many; CDR3: CASSFRGGEAFF; DNA: TGTGCCAGCAGTTTTAGAGGGGGCGAAGCTTTCTTT
D: NA; length: 14; V: TRBV6-2/TRBV6-3; J: TRBJ2-3; size: many; CDR3: CASCPGPQTDTQYF; DNA: TGTGCCAGCTGCCCGGGGCCACAAACAGATACGCAGTATTTT
D: NA; length: 13; V: TRBV30; J: TRBJ2-5; size: many; CDR3: CALSIYLGETQYF; DNA: TGTGCCCTTAGTATCTATCTGGGAGAGACCCAGTACTTC